This T cell receptor beta chain derives from a study of blood T cell repertoires in COVID-19. Participant-reported clinical history was the basis for cohort assignment. The authors' processing: Estimation of nucleated cell counts was performed using reference gene primer amplification. The protocol was immunoSEQ multiplex PCR, while the TCRdb copy is restricted to in-frame clones and leaves out a portion. The DNA was the basis for D and trimming; V, J and clone size are from that table. The repertoire consists of around 190,000 clones, with about 91% occurring once and the leading ten covering under 13%. CDR1 SGHRS and CDR2 YFSETQ come from the germline V gene. The CDR3 sequence is 15 residues long. Trimming stripped 4 bases from V and 6 bases from J, with 19 bases between.

This receptor was identified in a man younger than 35 with acute COVID-19. This chain joins TRBV5-1 and TRBJ1-1, with TRBD1 as a possible D gene (6 bases). The sample consisted of PBMCs or T cells enriched from blood (not recorded which). In nucleotides, the CDR3 is TGCGCCAGCAGCAAGGAACTACAGGGTTCCCCTGAAGCTTTCTTT. Residues: CASSKELQGSPEAFF.